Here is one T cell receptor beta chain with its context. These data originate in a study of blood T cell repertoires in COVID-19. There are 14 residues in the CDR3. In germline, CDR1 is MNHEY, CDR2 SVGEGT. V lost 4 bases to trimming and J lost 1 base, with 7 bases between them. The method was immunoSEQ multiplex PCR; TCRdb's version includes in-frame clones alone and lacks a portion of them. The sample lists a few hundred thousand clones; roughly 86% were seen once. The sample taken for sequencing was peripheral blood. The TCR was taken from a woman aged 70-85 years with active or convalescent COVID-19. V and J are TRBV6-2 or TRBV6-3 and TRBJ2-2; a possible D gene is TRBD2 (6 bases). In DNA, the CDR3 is TGTGCCAGCAGTTGGCGGGAGAACACCGGGGAGCTGTTTTTT. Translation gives CASSWRENTGELFF.